This TCR beta chain was documented in a study of blood T cell repertoires in COVID-19 (dated by TCRdb to the early 2020s). Regarding the research as a whole: Samples covering the acute and convalescent phases of COVID-19 were provided by collaborators in the United States, Italy and Spain. The material from the prospective study consisted of cDNA or gDNA derived from T cells, B-cell-depleted T cells, or PBMCs. The dataset comprised deeply sampled blood TCRbeta repertoires from subjects exposed to, actively infected with, or recovered from COVID-19. A freely available public database, intended as a resource for researchers studying the immune response to SARS-CoV-2, is where the repertoires were released. Samples were obtained from the ongoing ImmuneRACE study (first 160 participants) and from about 1,300 subjects provided by 6 global collaborators. The sample metadata nearly always contained a de-identified subject ID, COVID-19 status, age in years and sex. Where HLA class I and class II types were available, the types were taken from metadata supplied by the sample provider, not from assay-based typing.

The immunoSEQ Assay, a bias-controlled multiplex PCR, was used to amplify TCRbeta CDR3 regions from genomic DNA. As for the original processing: The number of nucleated cells in each sample was estimated from the amplification of reference gene primers within the assay. To quantify the absolute abundance of each unique TCRbeta CDR3 rearrangement, sequence reads were collapsed and filtered. For each sample, productive Simpson clonality was calculated by taking the square root of Simpson's diversity index across productive rearrangements. The clones in this table, taken by TCRdb from immuneACCESS, are in-frame only. Not every clone is retained; where verified, under half of the shortfall comes from an unresolved V gene, and the cause of the rest is unknown. The DNA was the basis for D and trimming; V, J and clone size are from that table. Counted in this sample were roughly 250,000 clones; roughly 84% of them appeared once. The top ten clones comprise 15% to 19% of the sample.

At one collaborating source in Seattle, patients were enrolled during active infection and were followed longitudinally through the course of disease. The collaborating institutions used their own protocols to collect whole blood in K2EDTA tubes. For TCRbeta analysis, collaborators shipped samples as frozen whole blood, isolated PBMCs, or DNA extracted from either of those sample types. Worth noting for this clone: No cognate antigen has been identified for it. No much larger clone is present one base from it, and per-base qualities are unavailable.

V lost 0 bases and J lost 5 bases; the stretch between them is 13 bases long. There are 15 amino acids in the CDR3, from cysteine to phenylalanine inclusive. The CDR3 DNA has 45 bases and is translated from base 1. From the germline V gene, CDR1 is SGHTA and CDR2 is FQGNSA. General study outcomes and caveats: The amount of clinical and demographic metadata varied by source and participant and was provided uncurated.

The chain links TRBV7-2 with TRBJ2-5, and TRBD2 may be the D gene, going by 5 matching bases. This TCR was recovered from a person aged 65 to 79 with COVID-19, enrolled during active disease. The material sequenced was peripheral blood. The CDR3 here reads CASSLAALGGETQYF. The sequenced DNA is TGTGCCAGCAGCTTAGCGGCCCTAGGAGGCGAGACCCAGTACTTC.